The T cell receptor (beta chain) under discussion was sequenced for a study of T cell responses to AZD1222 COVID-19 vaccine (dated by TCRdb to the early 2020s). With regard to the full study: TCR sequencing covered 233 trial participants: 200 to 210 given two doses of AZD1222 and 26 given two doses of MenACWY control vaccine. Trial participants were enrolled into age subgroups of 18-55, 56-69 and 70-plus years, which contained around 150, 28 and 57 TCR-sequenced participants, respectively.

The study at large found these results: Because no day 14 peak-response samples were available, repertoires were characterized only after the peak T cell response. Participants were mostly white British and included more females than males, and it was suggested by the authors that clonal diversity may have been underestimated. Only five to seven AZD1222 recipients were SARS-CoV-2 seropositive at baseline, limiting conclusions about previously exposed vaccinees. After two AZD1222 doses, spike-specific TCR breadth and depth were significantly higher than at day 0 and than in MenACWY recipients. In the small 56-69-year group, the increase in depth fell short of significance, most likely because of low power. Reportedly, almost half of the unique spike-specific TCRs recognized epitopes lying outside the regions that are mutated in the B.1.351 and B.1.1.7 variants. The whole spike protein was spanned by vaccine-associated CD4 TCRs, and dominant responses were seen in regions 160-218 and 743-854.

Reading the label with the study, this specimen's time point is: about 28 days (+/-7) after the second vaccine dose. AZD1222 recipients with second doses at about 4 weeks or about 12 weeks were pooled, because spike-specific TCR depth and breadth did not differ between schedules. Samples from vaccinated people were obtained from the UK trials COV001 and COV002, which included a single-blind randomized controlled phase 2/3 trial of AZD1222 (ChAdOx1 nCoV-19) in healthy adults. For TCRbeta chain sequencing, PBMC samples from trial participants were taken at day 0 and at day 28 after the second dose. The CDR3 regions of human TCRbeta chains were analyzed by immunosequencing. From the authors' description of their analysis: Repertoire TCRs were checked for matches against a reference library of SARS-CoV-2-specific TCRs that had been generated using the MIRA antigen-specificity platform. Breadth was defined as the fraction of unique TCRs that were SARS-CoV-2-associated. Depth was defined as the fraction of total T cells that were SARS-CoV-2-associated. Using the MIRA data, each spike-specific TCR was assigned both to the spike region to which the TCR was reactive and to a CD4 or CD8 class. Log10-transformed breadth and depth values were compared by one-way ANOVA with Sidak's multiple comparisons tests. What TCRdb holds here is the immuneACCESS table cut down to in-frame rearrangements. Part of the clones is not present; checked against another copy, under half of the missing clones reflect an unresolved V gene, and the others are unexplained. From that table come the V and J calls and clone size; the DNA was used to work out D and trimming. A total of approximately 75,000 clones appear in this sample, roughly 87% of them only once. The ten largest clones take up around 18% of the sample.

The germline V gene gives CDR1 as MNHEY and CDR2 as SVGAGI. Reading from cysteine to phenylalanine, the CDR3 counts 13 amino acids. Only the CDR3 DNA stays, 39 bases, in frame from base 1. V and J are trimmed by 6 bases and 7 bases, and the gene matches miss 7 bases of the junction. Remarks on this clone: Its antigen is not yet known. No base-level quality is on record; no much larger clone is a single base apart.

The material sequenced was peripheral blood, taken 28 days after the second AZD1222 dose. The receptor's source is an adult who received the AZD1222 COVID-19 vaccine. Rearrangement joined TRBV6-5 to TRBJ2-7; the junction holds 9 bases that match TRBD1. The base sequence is TGTGCCAGCAGCCCGGGACAGGGTAGGGAGCAGTACTTC. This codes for CASSPGQGREQYF.